This entry concerns a single T cell receptor beta chain. Antigen unknown. This may be a read error, as it is one base from a much larger clone. The data are from a study of CD8+CD57+ T cells in acquired aplastic anemia. Overall study context: DNA recovered from sorted CD4+ and CD8+ cells had a mean of approximately 3.2 ug.

Study findings and constraints: No significant difference in CD8+ Simpson's diversity was found between patients and controls. Patients and controls were found to share around 30 CD8+ CDR3 sequences.

Genomic DNA, serving as template, underwent TCR beta VDJ and CDR3 profiling. A single record per CDR3 protein comes from TCRdb applying MiXCR to the reads. The table shows under 350,000 distinct CDR3 sequences, with 45% to 65% occurring only once. Patients chosen for sequencing had CD8+CD57+ cells that had expanded, as shown by flow cytometry. Among the patients, all had severe acquired aplastic anemia. The material sequenced was sorted CD4+, CD8+, or CD8+CD57+ T cells (not recorded which) from PBMCs. The sequence derives from a human donor with aplastic anemia.

CDR3 bases: TGTGCCAGCAGAGCCGGACAGGGCGACACTGAAGCTCTCTTT. It yields the protein CASRAGQGDTEALF. The chain combines TRBV28 with TRBJ1-1, with 8 bases that match TRBD1. Germline assignment: CDR1 MDHEN and CDR2 SYDVKM. The CDR3 contains 14 residues.